One sample yielded the 3 T cell receptor beta chains listed below, sequenced in a study of early T cells in non-severe SARS-CoV-2 infection. TCRdb fed the 5' RACE reads into MiXCR, producing one record per CDR3 protein. The sample has about 81,000 distinct CDR3 sequences; around 6% are singletons. Sequences were obtained from whole blood. These receptors were taken from an adult who was a healthcare worker with PCR-confirmed SARS-CoV-2 infection or an uninfected control (not recorded which).

This clonotype appeared a few times. The chain carries TRBV28 and TRBJ2-5; 7 bases are a match to TRBD1. Germline values: CDR1 MDHEN, CDR2 SYDVKM. The CDR3 is 14 amino acids. V gave up 6 bases and J gave up 2 bases; unmatched junction bases: 6. The CDR3: CASSPTGDQETQYF. CDR3 coding DNA: TGTGCCAGCAGCCCAACAGGGGATCAAGAGACCCAGTACTTC.

This clonotype was counted ten times or more. The gene calls are TRBV27 and TRBJ1-5; no definite D call. The germline CDR1 and CDR2 sequences are MNHEY and SMNVEV (reference sequence). The V end was cut by 3 bases, the J end by 0 bases, with 9 bases between. CDR3 length: 15 residues. CDR3 nucleotides: TGTGCCAGCAGTTTTAGTGGTAATAGCAATCAGCCCCAGCATTTT. It is translated as CASSFSGNSNQPQHF.

The rearrangement links TRBV5-1 to TRBJ2-5; 11 nucleotides line up with TRBD2. This CDR3 region has 15 residues. Germline assignment: CDR1 SGHRS and CDR2 YFSETQ. V lost 2 bases, J lost 2 bases, and 2 bases stayed unmatched. CDR3 nucleotides: TGCGCCAGCAGCTTTGGGACTAGCGGACAAGAGACCCAGTACTTC. The encoded protein is CASSFGTSGQETQYF.